These 29 T cell receptor beta chains came from one sample sequenced in a study of T cell responses to AZD1222 COVID-19 vaccine. Data came from immunoSEQ multiplex PCR; TCRdb stores just in-frame clones and leaves some out. The sample carries around 100,000 clones, around 90% recorded once. Source: peripheral blood, taken on day 0 of AZD1222 vaccination. These receptors all come from an adult in good health.

This chain joins TRBV12-3 or TRBV12-4 and TRBJ1-1, with D perhaps matching TRBD1 (6 bases). Between the trimmed V and J ends, which lost 3 bases and 12 bases, there was a span of 14 bases. This CDR3 has 12 residues. CDR3 sequence: CASSFRDTKSFF. The CDR3 DNA is TGTGCCAGCAGTTTCAGGGACACCAAGTCTTTCTTT.

This chain joins TRBV6-4 and TRBJ2-1; 7 bases match TRBD2. V gave up 0 bases and J gave up 7 bases; unmatched junction bases: 3. The germline gives CDR1 MRHNA, CDR2 SNTAGT. The length of the CDR3 is 14 residues. This chain's CDR3 is CASSDSVGGNEQFF. In nucleotides, the CDR3 is TGTGCCAGCAGTGACTCTGTGGGAGGGAATGAGCAGTTCTTC.

The chain uses TRBV5-6 and TRBJ1-6; tentatively, D is TRBD1 (6 bases). The V gene's germline CDR1 is SGHDT and CDR2 YYEEEE. The CDR3 sequence is 16 residues long. Trimming shortened V by 2 bases and J by 0 bases, and 9 bases separated the two germline ends. CDR3 sequence: CASSLGGGSYNSPLHF. CDR3 nucleotides: TGTGCCAGCAGCTTAGGAGGGGGCTCCTATAATTCACCCCTCCACTTT.

The chain couples TRBV27 to TRBJ2-1, with 11 bases matching TRBD2. Trimming cost V 2 bases and J 6 bases; bases outside gene matches: 6. There are 16 residues in the CDR3. Germline CDR1 is MNHEY and CDR2 is SMNVEV (reference sequence). DNA for the CDR3: TGTGCCAGCAGTTTAAGTCTAGCGGGAGGCCGCAATGAGCAGTTCTTC. Its translation: CASSLSLAGGRNEQFF.

This rearrangement joins TRBV18 to TRBJ2-1; 8 nucleotides align to TRBD1. V shed 4 bases, J shed 9 bases, and the junction held 14 bases outside the gene matches. The CDR3 is made up of 16 amino acids. Germline CDR1 is KGHSH and CDR2 is LQKENI. Here the CDR3 reads CASSRNDLGGQAEQFF. Here the CDR3 DNA reads TGTGCCAGCTCACGAAATGATTTAGGGGGACAGGCTGAGCAGTTCTTC.

The chain recombines TRBV10-3 with TRBJ1-5; tentatively, D is TRBD1 (5 bases). Germline CDR1 is ENHRY and CDR2 is SYGVKD. V lost 0 bases to trimming and J lost 7 bases, with 13 bases between them. The CDR3 has 15 residues. The CDR3 nucleotides read TGTGCCATCAGTGAGTCGGGGTACGGGACGCAGCCCCAGCATTTT. Amino acid sequence: CAISESGYGTQPQHF.

This chain joins TRBV3-1 (or the pseudogene TRBV3-2) and TRBJ2-7; D is unclear. This CDR3 region has 19 residues. Trimming pared 3 bases from V and 2 bases from J, leaving 26 bases between. The germline V gene has CDR1 LGHDT and CDR2 YNNKEL (reference sequence). This CDR3 reads CASSQASAAWALGPYEQYF. The CDR3 DNA reads TGTGCCAGCAGCCAGGCATCCGCGGCCTGGGCCTTAGGTCCCTACGAGCAGTACTTC.

In this sample, this clone turned up once. This chain joins TRBV4-1 and TRBJ2-3; D gene unclear. Trimming removed 2 bases at V and 4 bases at J, with 4 bases between. Germline V CDR1 and CDR2: MGHRA, YSYEKL. The CDR3 totals 12 residues. This CDR3 is CASSQLADTQYF. The CDR3 DNA sequence: TGCGCCAGCAGCCAACTAGCAGATACGCAGTATTTT.

The chain carries TRBV6-2 or TRBV6-3 and TRBJ2-2; no definite D call. The CDR3 loop spans 18 amino acids. CDR1 is MNHEY, CDR2 SVGEGT, per germline. V lost 2 bases, J lost 4 bases, and 20 bases lay in between. CDR3 coding DNA: TGTGCCAGCAGTTACCGCCTCCCCTCGGTATCCGGCACCGGGGAGCTGTTTTTT. Encoded protein: CASSYRLPSVSGTGELFF.

The chain joins TRBV30 to TRBJ1-5, with a possible D match to TRBD1 (5 bases). This CDR3 is 15 amino acids long. Trimming took off 1 base at V and 6 bases at J, with 16 bases between the two ends. Germline-derived CDR1 and CDR2 are GTSNPN and SVGIG (reference sequence). The CDR3 DNA reads as TGTGCCTGGAGTGCCCCCGGCGGGCAGGGTCAGCCCCAGCATTTT. This translates into CAWSAPGGQGQPQHF.

The rearrangement joins TRBV6-5 to TRBJ2-7; D is possibly TRBD1 or TRBD2 (5 bases each). The germline V gene has CDR1 MNHEY and CDR2 SVGAGI. This CDR3 spans 14 amino acids. The V end lost 7 bases, the J end lost 0 bases, and 13 bases lay between the germline ends. The DNA of the CDR3 is TGTGCCAGCACATGGGGACCTAGCTCCTACGAGCAGTACTTC. Its translation: CASTWGPSSYEQYF.

The chain has TRBV29-1 and TRBJ2-7; 7 bases are shared with TRBD2. CDR3 length: 14 residues. In germline, CDR1 is SQVTM, CDR2 ANQGSEA. The J segment lost 1 base and the V segment lost 4 bases, leaving 7 bases of the junction unmatched. CDR3 amino acids: CSVGPSSGSYEQYF. For the CDR3, the DNA is TGCAGCGTTGGACCCTCTAGCGGTTCCTACGAGCAGTACTTC.

The DNA of the CDR3 is TGTGCCAGCAGTGACGACAGGAGGAACACCGGGGAGCTGTTTTTT. Translated, it gives CASSDDRRNTGELFF. The chain employs TRBV6-1 and TRBJ2-2; D possibly corresponds to TRBD1 (6 bases). The germline V gene encodes CDR1 MNHNS and CDR2 SASEGT. The CDR3 sequence is 15 residues long. Trimming stripped 3 bases from V and 1 base from J, with 9 bases between.

The chain joins TRBV27 to TRBJ2-7; TRBD1 is a possible D gene (6 bases). This CDR3 spans 14 amino acids. Germline CDR1 MNHEY, CDR2 SMNVEV (reference sequence). Trimming stripped 4 bases from V and 0 bases from J, with 10 bases between. The CDR3 region is CASSSTGASYEQYF. The DNA for the CDR3 is TGTGCCAGCAGTTCGACAGGTGCCTCCTACGAGCAGTACTTC.

CDR3 in amino acids: CASSAFSYEQFF. The CDR3 region has the DNA TGTGCCAGCAGCGCCTTTTCGTATGAGCAGTTCTTC. V gene TRBV11-2 combines with J gene TRBJ2-1, with D uncertain. Germline CDR1 reads SGHAT; CDR2 reads FQNNGV. V was clipped by 5 bases and J by 8 bases, with 10 bases between them. This CDR3 has 12 residues.

The V call is TRBV5-1, the J call TRBJ1-1; D unresolved. Per the germline V gene, CDR1 is SGHRS and CDR2 is YFSETQ. The CDR3 runs to 12 residues. The V gene lost 4 bases and the J gene lost 4 bases, with 8 bases spanning the gap. DNA of the CDR3: TGCGCCAGCAGCAGGGAGGGCACTGAAGCTTTCTTT. It is translated as CASSREGTEAFF.

This clone appeared once. V gene TRBV19 combines with J gene TRBJ1-3; the D is unclear. Germline CDR1 and CDR2: LNHDA and SQIVND (reference sequence). V was clipped by 4 bases and J by 2 bases, with 15 bases between them. The CDR3 extends over 16 amino acids. CDR3 nucleotides: TGTGCCAGTAGTAGCGCTTGGCCCAAGACTGGAAACACCATATATTTT. This translates into CASSSAWPKTGNTIYF.

The V gene is TRBV6-2 or TRBV6-3, the J gene TRBJ2-1, with 7 bases matching TRBD1. The CDR3 has 17 residues. V was clipped by 5 bases and J by 2 bases; unmatched bases: 12. From germline, CDR1 is MNHEY and CDR2 SVGEGT. In DNA form, the CDR3 reads TGTGCCAGCAGTCCCTACAGGGGTGGTGGGCCCTACAATGAGCAGTTCTTC. It translates to CASSPYRGGGPYNEQFF.

The V call is TRBV5-1, the J call TRBJ1-1; 7 bases fit TRBD1. The CDR3 has 14 amino acids. Germline V gives CDR1 SGHRS, CDR2 YFSETQ. The trim removed 8 bases at V and 0 bases at J, leaving 7 bases unmatched. CDR3 in DNA: TGCGCCAGTACGACAGGGACGATGAACACTGAAGCTTTCTTT. Encoded protein: CASTTGTMNTEAFF. The full variable domain, rest sourced from reference TRBV5-1 and TRBJ1-1, is KAGVTQTPRYLIKTRGQQVTLSCSPISGHRSVSWYQQTPGQGLQFLFEYFSETQRNKGNFPGRFSGRQFSNSRSEMNVSTLELGDSALYLCASTTGTMNTEAFFGQGTRLTVV.

The chain couples TRBV7-9 to TRBJ2-2; the D gene is possibly TRBD2 (6 bases). Germline CDR1 reads SEHNR; CDR2 reads FQNEAQ (reference sequence). Between the trimmed V and J ends, which lost 6 bases and 4 bases, there was a span of 12 bases. The CDR3 extends over 14 amino acids. CDR3 coding DNA: TGTGCCAGCAGTACGACAGCGGGCACCGGGGAGCTGTTTTTT. It specifies CASSTTAGTGELFF.

This clone turned up a few times. The rearrangement uses TRBV10-2 and TRBJ1-6; TRBD1 agrees at 9 bases. Germline CDR1 WSHSY, CDR2 SAAADI. This CDR3 is 17 amino acids long. With 6 bases clipped from V and 0 bases from J, the junction kept 6 bases outside the gene matches. The CDR3, as DNA: TGCGCCAGCAGCCTGGGACAGGGAAGCTCCTATAATTCACCCCTCCACTTT. Protein: CASSLGQGSSYNSPLHF.

The CDR3 region is CASSGYRGPGELFF. DNA of the CDR3: TGTGCCAGCAGTGGTTACAGGGGGCCCGGGGAGCTGTTTTTT. V gene TRBV27 combines with J gene TRBJ2-2; 9 bases fit TRBD1. Germline CDR1 reads MNHEY; CDR2 reads SMNVEV (reference sequence). With 5 bases clipped from V and 6 bases from J, the junction kept 4 bases outside the gene matches. This CDR3 has 14 residues.

The chain uses TRBV6-2 or TRBV6-3 and TRBJ2-2, with D uncertain. V lost 3 bases and J 2 bases, leaving 10 bases between the germline ends. The CDR3 is 15 residues long. Germline-derived CDR1 and CDR2 are MNHEY and SVGEGT. The CDR3 here is CASSYRRINTGELFF. CDR3 DNA: TGTGCCAGCAGTTATCGTCGGATCAACACCGGGGAGCTGTTTTTT.

This clone was recorded only once. The V call is TRBV6-5, the J call TRBJ1-2; 7 bases agree with TRBD1. The junction had 5 bases not matched to a gene; V was cut back by 0 bases and J by 4 bases. CDR3 length: 15 residues. Germline lookup yields CDR1 MNHEY and CDR2 SVGAGI. CDR3 sequence: CASSYSGGQSYGYTF. CDR3 DNA: TGTGCCAGCAGTTACTCTGGGGGACAGAGCTATGGCTACACCTTC.

The chain uses TRBV5-8 and TRBJ2-1; 9 bases are shared with TRBD2. V trimming: 3 bases; J trimming: 8 bases; junction bases outside the gene matches: 0. The CDR3 has 12 amino acids. Germline lookup yields CDR1 SGHTS and CDR2 YDEGEE. The CDR3 region is CASSWTSDEQFF. In DNA, the CDR3 is TGTGCCAGCAGCTGGACTAGCGATGAGCAGTTCTTC.

The chain is built from TRBV2 and TRBJ1-3; possibly TRBD1 for D (5 bases). The CDR3 contains 14 residues. Between the trimmed V and J ends, which lost 6 bases and 4 bases, there was a span of 13 bases. CDR1 is SNHLY and CDR2 is FYNNEI in the germline V gene. CDR3 sequence (DNA): TGTGCCAGCAGATCGGGACTAGGAGGAAACACCATATATTTT. Translation: CASRSGLGGNTIYF.

The V gene is TRBV6-1, the J gene TRBJ1-4, with D maybe TRBD1 (6 bases). The V gene lost 3 bases and the J gene lost 4 bases, with 9 bases spanning the gap. The germline V gene has CDR1 MNHNS and CDR2 SASEGT. This CDR3 has 14 amino acids. This CDR3 is CASSDQGNNEKLFF. For the CDR3, the DNA is TGTGCCAGCAGTGATCAGGGGAATAATGAAAAACTGTTTTTT.

This clone occurred many times. The rearrangement joins TRBV2 to TRBJ2-3, with 7 bases lining up with TRBD2. CDR1 is SNHLY and CDR2 is FYNNEI in the germline V gene. The CDR3 sequence is 14 residues long. The J segment lost 2 bases and the V segment lost 5 bases, leaving 4 bases of the junction unmatched. As DNA, the CDR3 is TGTGCCAGCAGTCGGGACTACTTCACAGATACGCAGTATTTT. Protein sequence: CASSRDYFTDTQYF.

The rearrangement joins TRBV27 to TRBJ1-2; tentatively, D is TRBD1 (5 bases). Deletions cut 6 bases from V and 7 bases from J, with 18 bases between. The CDR3 spans 14 residues. Germline V lookup: CDR1 MNHEY, CDR2 SMNVEV (reference sequence). CDR3 residues: CASSPSGPRGGYTF. In DNA, the CDR3 is TGTGCCAGCAGCCCCTCTGGGCCTAGGGGTGGCTACACCTTC.